This T cell receptor (beta chain) emerged from a study of T cell repertoires in cytomegalovirus infection. TCRdb fed the reads into MiXCR, producing one record per CDR3 protein. The sample holds about 360,000 distinct CDR3 sequences; less than 20% are singletons and the top ten take approximately 8%. This clonotype has just a few counts. The germline gives CDR1 SEHNR, CDR2 FQNEAQ (reference sequence). V shed 0 bases and J 1 base; nucleotides not matched to a gene: 15. This CDR3 has 19 amino acids. Source material: PBMCs. The J gene is TRBJ2-7, the V gene TRBV7-9; 7 nucleotides line up with TRBD1. This receptor was taken from a human donor in good health (CMV status not recorded). Some clones in this sample may be carry-over from other donors' samples. The CDR3 coding sequence is TGTGCCAGCAGCTTAGCATGGGAAAAGGGGACAGACCTTTCCTACGAGCAGTACTTC. Residues: CASSLAWEKGTDLSYEQYF.